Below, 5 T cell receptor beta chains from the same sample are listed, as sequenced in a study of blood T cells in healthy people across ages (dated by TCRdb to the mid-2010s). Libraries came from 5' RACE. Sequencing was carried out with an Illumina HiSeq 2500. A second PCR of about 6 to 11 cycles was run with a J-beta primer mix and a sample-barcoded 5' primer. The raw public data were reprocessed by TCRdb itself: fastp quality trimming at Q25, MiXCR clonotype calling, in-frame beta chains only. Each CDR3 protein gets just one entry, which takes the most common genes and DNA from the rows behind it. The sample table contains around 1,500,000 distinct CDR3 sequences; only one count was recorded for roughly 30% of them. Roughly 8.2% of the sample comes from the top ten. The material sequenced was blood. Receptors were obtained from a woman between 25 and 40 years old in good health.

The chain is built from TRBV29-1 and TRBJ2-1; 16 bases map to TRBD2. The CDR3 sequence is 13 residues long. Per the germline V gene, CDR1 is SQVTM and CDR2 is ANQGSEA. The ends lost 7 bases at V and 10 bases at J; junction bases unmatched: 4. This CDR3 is CSAQGLAGGEQFF. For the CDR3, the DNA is TGCAGCGCCCAGGGACTAGCGGGAGGGGAGCAGTTCTTC.

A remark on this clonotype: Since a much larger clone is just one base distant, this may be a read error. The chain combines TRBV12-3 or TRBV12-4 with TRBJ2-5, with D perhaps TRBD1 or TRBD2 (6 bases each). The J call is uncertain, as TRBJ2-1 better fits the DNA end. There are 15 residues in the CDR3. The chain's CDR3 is CASSSWTNEGETQFF. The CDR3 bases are TGTGCCAGCAGTTCATGGACTAACGAGGGGGAGACCCAGTTCTTC.

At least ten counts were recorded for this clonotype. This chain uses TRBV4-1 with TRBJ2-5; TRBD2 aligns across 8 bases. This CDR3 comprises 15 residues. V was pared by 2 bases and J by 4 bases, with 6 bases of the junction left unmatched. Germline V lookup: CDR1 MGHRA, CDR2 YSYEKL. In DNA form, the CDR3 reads TGCGCCAGCAGCCAACCCCCGGGGGGGCGAGAGACCCAGTACTTC. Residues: CASSQPPGGRETQYF.

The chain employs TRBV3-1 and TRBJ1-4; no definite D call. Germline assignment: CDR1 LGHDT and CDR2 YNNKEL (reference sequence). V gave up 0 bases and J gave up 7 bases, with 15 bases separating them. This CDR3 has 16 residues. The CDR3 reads CASSQERRPAGEKLFF. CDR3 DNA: TGTGCCAGCAGCCAAGAACGTCGCCCCGCGGGTGAAAAACTGTTTTTT.

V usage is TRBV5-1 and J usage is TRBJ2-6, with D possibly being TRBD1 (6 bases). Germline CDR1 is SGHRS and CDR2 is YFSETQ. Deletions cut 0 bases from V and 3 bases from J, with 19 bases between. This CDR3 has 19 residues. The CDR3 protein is CASSLAGRGSLGGANVLTF. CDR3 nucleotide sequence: TGCGCCAGCAGCTTGGCGGGCAGGGGCTCCTTGGGTGGGGCCAACGTCCTGACTTTC.